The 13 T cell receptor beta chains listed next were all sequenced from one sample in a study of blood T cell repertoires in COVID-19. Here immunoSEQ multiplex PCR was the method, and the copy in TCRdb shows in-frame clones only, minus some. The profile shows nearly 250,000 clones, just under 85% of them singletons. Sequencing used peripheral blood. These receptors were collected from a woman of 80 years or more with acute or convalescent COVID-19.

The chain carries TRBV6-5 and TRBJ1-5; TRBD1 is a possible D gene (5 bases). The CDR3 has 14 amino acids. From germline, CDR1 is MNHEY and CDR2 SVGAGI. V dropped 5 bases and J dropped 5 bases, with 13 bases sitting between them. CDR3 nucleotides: TGTGCCAGCAGTCTTGACAGCCTCTATCAGCCCCAGCATTTT. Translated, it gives CASSLDSLYQPQHF.

The DNA for the CDR3 is TGTGCCAGCAGTTTTCGACAGGGGGCTATGCAGCCCCAGCATTTT. Its translation is CASSFRQGAMQPQHF. This chain uses TRBV28 with TRBJ1-5; 10 bases agree with TRBD1. The germline gives CDR1 MDHEN, CDR2 SYDVKM. The CDR3 spans 15 residues. V shed 3 bases, J shed 7 bases, and the junction held 6 bases outside the gene matches.

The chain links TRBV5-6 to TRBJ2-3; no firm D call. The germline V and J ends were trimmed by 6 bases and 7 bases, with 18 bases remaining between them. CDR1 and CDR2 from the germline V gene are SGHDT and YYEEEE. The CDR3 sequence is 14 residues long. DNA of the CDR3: TGTGCCAGCACGAAGCTATTGGTGGAGAATACGCAGTATTTT. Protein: CASTKLLVENTQYF.

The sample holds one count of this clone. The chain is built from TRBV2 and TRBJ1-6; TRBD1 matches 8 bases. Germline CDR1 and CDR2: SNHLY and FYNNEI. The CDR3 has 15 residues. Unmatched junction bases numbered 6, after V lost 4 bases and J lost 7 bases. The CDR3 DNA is TGTGCCAGCAGTGGGACAGGGAATTCAAATTCACCCCTCCACTTT. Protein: CASSGTGNSNSPLHF.

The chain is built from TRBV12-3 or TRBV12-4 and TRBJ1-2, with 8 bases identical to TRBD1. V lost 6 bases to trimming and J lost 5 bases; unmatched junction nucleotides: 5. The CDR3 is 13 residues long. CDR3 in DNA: TGTGCCAGCAGGACAGGGGTTAGGTATGGCTACACCTTC. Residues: CASRTGVRYGYTF.

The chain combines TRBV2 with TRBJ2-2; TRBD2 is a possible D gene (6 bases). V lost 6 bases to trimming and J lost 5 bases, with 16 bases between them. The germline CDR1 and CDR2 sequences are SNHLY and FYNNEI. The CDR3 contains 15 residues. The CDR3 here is CASSRDSSPTGELFF. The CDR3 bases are TGTGCCAGCAGCAGGGACTCTTCACCTACCGGGGAGCTGTTTTTT.

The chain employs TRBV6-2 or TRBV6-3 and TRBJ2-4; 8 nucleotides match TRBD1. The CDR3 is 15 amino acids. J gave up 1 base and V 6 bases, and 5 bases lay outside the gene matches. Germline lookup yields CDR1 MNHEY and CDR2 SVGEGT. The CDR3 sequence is CASSPDRGAKNIQYF. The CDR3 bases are TGTGCCAGCAGCCCCGACAGGGGCGCCAAAAACATTCAGTACTTC.

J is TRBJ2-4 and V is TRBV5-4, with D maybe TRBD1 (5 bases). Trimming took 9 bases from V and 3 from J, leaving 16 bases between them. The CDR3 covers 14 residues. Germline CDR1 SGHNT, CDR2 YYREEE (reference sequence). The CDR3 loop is CATQGSPDKNIQYF. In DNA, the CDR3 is TGTGCCACCCAGGGATCCCCTGACAAAAACATTCAGTACTTC.

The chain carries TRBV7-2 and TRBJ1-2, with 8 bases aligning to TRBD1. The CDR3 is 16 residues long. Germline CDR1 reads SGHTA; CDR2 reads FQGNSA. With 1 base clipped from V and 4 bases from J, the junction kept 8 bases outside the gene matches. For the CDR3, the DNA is TGTGCCAGCAGCTTAGTTTTTCGGACAGGGAGCTATGGCTACACCTTC. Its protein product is CASSLVFRTGSYGYTF.

The CDR3 DNA sequence: TGTGCCAGCAGCAAAGCATCCAGACAGGGAGGCTACGGCTACACCTTC. It translates to CASSKASRQGGYGYTF. The chain employs TRBV21-1 and TRBJ1-2; no DNA check was done on the table's D call, TRBD1. TRBV21-1 is a known pseudogene. The CDR3 covers 16 residues.

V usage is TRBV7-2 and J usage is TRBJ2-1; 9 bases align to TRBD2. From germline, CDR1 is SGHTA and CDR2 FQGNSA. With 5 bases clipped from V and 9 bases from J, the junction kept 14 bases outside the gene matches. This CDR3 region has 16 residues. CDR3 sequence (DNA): TGTGCCAGCAGCGTGGGTAGCGGGGGAAAGGTATTTGAGCAGTTCTTC. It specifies CASSVGSGGKVFEQFF.

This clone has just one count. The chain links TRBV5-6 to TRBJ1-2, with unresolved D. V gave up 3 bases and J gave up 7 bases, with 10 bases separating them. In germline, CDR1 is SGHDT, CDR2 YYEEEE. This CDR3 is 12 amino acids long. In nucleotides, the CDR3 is TGTGCCAGCAGCTCCACGGCGGTTGGCTACACCTTC. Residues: CASSSTAVGYTF. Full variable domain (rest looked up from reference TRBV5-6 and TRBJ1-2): DAGVTQSPTHLIKTRGQQVTLRCSPKSGHDTVSWYQQALGQGPQFIFQYYEEEERQRGNFPDRFSGHQFPNYSSELNVNALLLGDSALYLCASSSTAVGYTFGSGTRLTVV.

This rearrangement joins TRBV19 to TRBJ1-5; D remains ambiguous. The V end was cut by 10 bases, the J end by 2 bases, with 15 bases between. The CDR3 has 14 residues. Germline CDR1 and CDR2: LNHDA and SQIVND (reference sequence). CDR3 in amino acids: CAIRLGRGNQPQHF. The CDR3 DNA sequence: TGTGCCATCAGACTCGGGCGGGGCAATCAGCCCCAGCATTTT.